This T cell receptor (beta chain) was obtained from a study of sequential checkpoint blockade in melanoma. Background on the study: Both treatment sequences were followed by maintenance nivolumab.

This clone was counted only a few times. The V gene lost 5 bases and the J gene lost 3 bases, with 17 bases spanning the gap. The CDR3 spans 16 residues. Germline V gene data show CDR1 as LNHDA and CDR2 as SQIVND (reference sequence). Assay used: immunoSEQ multiplex PCR; TCRdb lists only in-frame clones, some missing. Among roughly 20,000 clones listed, 70% to 80% were seen once. The treatment here: randomized to nivolumab then ipilimumab (arm A) or the reverse (arm B). This clonotype was sampled from a human donor with melanoma. V gene TRBV19 combines with J gene TRBJ1-5; D possibly corresponds to TRBD1 (6 bases). The sample was CD8+ T cells sorted from blood (inferred from file names), taken from a patient given nivolumab and ipilimumab in sequence. The CDR3 loop is CASSPQGRNYNQPQHF. CDR3 coding DNA: TGTGCCAGTAGTCCACAGGGTCGTAACTACAATCAGCCCCAGCATTTT.